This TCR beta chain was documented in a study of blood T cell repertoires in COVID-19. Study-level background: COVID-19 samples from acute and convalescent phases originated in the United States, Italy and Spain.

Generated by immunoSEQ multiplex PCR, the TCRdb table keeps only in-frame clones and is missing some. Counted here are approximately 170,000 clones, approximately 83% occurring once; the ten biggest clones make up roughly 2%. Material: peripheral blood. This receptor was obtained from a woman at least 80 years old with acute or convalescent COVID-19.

The CDR3 loop reads CAWSGDLLSGGADTQYF. The CDR3 DNA sequence: TGTGCCTGGAGTGGAGATTTATTAAGCGGGGGGGCAGATACGCAGTATTTT. The chain uses TRBV30 and TRBJ2-3; 10 nucleotides match TRBD2. The CDR3 is made up of 17 amino acids. V gave up 1 base and J gave up 4 bases; unmatched junction bases: 11. Germline V lookup: CDR1 GTSNPN, CDR2 SVGIG (reference sequence). The variable domain in full, completed from reference TRBV30 and TRBJ2-3, reads SQTIHQWPATLVQPVGSPLSLECTVEGTSNPNLYWYRQAAGRGLQLLFYSVGIGQISSEVPQNLSASRPQDRQFILSSKKLLLSDSGFYLCAWSGDLLSGGADTQYFGPGTRLTVL.